The 21 T cell receptor beta chains given below trace back to one sample, sequenced in a study of human T cells and chemical hapten exposure. Specified time point: pre-sensitization, week 0. Treatment here: therapeutic diphenylcyclopropenone sensitization with weekly scalp DPC. TCRdb recomputed calls from the RACE reads with MiXCR, one row per CDR3 protein. The profile shows roughly 110,000 distinct CDR3 sequences, about 12% of them singletons. The material sequenced was whole blood, taken in connection with sensitization to the hapten diphenylcyclopropenone (DPC). These receptors all stem from a woman between 45 and 60 years old with alopecia areata. Some clones in this sample may be carry-over from other donors' samples.

The chain has TRBV18 and TRBJ1-6; TRBD1 agrees at 10 bases. Germline V gene data show CDR1 as KGHSH and CDR2 as LQKENI. The V segment lost 2 bases and the J segment 5 bases; nucleotides outside the gene matches: 0. This CDR3 region has 15 residues. The CDR3 bases are TGTGCCAGCTCACCAGACAGGGGGCATAATTCACCCCTCCACTTT. Its translation: CASSPDRGHNSPLHF.

This clonotype has only a few counts. V and J are TRBV5-1 and TRBJ2-3; D remains ambiguous. Germline CDR1 SGHRS, CDR2 YFSETQ. This CDR3 is 13 amino acids long. Between the trimmed V and J ends, which lost 4 bases and 6 bases, there was a span of 12 bases. CDR3 loop: CASSLNIGDTQYF. CDR3 nucleotide sequence: TGCGCCAGCAGCCTCAATATCGGGGATACGCAGTATTTT.

The V gene is TRBV5-1, the J gene TRBJ1-1, with a tentative D call TRBD1 (5 bases). The germline V gene encodes CDR1 SGHRS and CDR2 YFSETQ. V shed 4 bases and J shed 1 base, with 11 bases lying between them. The CDR3 runs to 14 residues. For the CDR3, the DNA is TGCGCCAGCAGCACACAGGTTTCGAACACTGAAGCTTTCTTT. Translation gives CASSTQVSNTEAFF.

In this sample, this clonotype turned up a few times. This chain connects TRBV4-3 to TRBJ2-3; 8 bases map to TRBD2. This CDR3 is built from 15 residues. The germline gives CDR1 LGHNA, CDR2 YSLEER. Trimming at V came to 1 base and at J to 1 base, leaving 1 base not matched to a gene. The CDR3 region has the DNA TGCGCCAGCAGCCAAGTTAGCGGGGGCACAGATACGCAGTATTTT. Translation gives CASSQVSGGTDTQYF.

The sample holds one count of this clonotype. The chain has TRBV5-1 and TRBJ2-3; D is perhaps TRBD1 (5 bases). Trimming removed 7 bases from V and 6 bases from J, with 12 bases in between. The V gene's germline CDR1 is SGHRS and CDR2 YFSETQ. This CDR3 is 12 amino acids long. CDR3 coding DNA: TGCGCCAGCCAGGGCTCTGCCGATACGCAGTATTTT. Amino acids: CASQGSADTQYF.

This clonotype was detected only a few times. The genes are TRBV10-3 and TRBJ2-3; possible D gene TRBD2, 5 bases. The V gene lost 4 bases and the J gene lost 0 bases, with 11 bases spanning the gap. The CDR3 covers 15 residues. Germline V gene data show CDR1 as ENHRY and CDR2 as SYGVKD. CDR3 nucleotide sequence: TGTGCCATCAGTGTGGAGCGGAGGAGCACAGATACGCAGTATTTT. It specifies CAISVERRSTDTQYF.

This clonotype was found many times. The chain carries TRBV5-1 and TRBJ2-1; the D gene is possibly TRBD2 (6 bases). The V gene lost 6 bases and the J gene lost 7 bases, with 11 bases spanning the gap. Germline loops: CDR1 SGHRS, CDR2 YFSETQ. This CDR3 spans 12 amino acids. The CDR3 is CASTTGGNEQFF. CDR3 nucleotide sequence: TGCGCCAGCACCACAGGAGGGAATGAGCAGTTCTTC.

This clonotype was detected a few times. The chain is built from TRBV28 and TRBJ2-3; D may be TRBD2 (6 bases). This CDR3 comprises 18 residues. V was trimmed by 4 bases and J by 2 bases, leaving 22 bases between them. Germline V gene sequence: CDR1 MDHEN, CDR2 SYDVKM. CDR3 coding DNA: TGTGCCAGCAGTTCGCTAGCGATGGTCGGTATCCTCACAGATACGCAGTATTTT. This translates into CASSSLAMVGILTDTQYF.

This clonotype was detected ten times or more. The rearrangement uses TRBV2 and TRBJ1-1; D gene unclear. Germline V CDR1 and CDR2: SNHLY, FYNNEI. The CDR3 is 12 residues long. V dropped 8 bases and J dropped 1 base, with 8 bases sitting between them. The CDR3 is CASDGQNTEAFF. As DNA, the CDR3 is TGTGCCAGCGACGGGCAGAACACTGAAGCTTTCTTT.

This clonotype was counted between two and nine times. The chain combines TRBV7-2 with TRBJ2-3; 10 bases fit TRBD1. J was trimmed by 4 bases and V by 5 bases; bases with no gene match: 6. The germline V gene encodes CDR1 SGHTA and CDR2 FQGNSA. The CDR3 runs 15 residues. The CDR3 coding sequence is TGTGCCAGCAGCGTCAGGGACAGGGGTGCAGATACGCAGTATTTT. Protein sequence: CASSVRDRGADTQYF.

DNA for the CDR3: TGCAGCGTTGAAGAAGGGGGCAATCAGCCCCAGCATTTT. This translates into CSVEEGGNQPQHF. The rearrangement links TRBV29-1 to TRBJ1-5; a weak D match, TRBD1 (5 bases). V lost 0 bases to trimming and J lost 2 bases, with 5 bases between them. The CDR3 sequence is 13 residues long. Germline CDR1 reads SQVTM; CDR2 reads ANQGSEA. The variable domain in full, with the rest retrieved from reference TRBV29-1 and TRBJ1-5, is SAVISQKPSRDICQRGTSLTIQCQVDSQVTMMFWYRQQPGQSLTLIATANQGSEATYESGFVIDKFPISRPNLTFSTLTVSNMSPEDSSIYLCSVEEGGNQPQHFGDGTRLSIL.

The rearrangement links TRBV12-3 or TRBV12-4 to TRBJ1-3, with D maybe TRBD1 (6 bases). The CDR3 runs 15 residues. V was clipped by 6 bases and J by 1 base, with 13 bases between them. CDR3 in DNA: TGTGCCAGCAGAGGGGGGGACATTTCTGGAAACACCATATATTTT. This codes for CASRGGDISGNTIYF.

This clonotype was counted a few times. J is TRBJ2-7 and V is TRBV20-1; tentatively, D is TRBD1 (5 bases). CDR3 length: 15 amino acids. Germline loops: CDR1 DFQATT, CDR2 SNEGSKA (reference sequence). V was clipped by 5 bases and J by 0 bases, with 17 bases between them. The CDR3 loop is CSAHPPRVNSYEQYF. DNA of the CDR3: TGCAGTGCTCACCCCCCCAGGGTGAACTCCTACGAGCAGTACTTC.

This clonotype was counted a few times. The chain is built from TRBV21-1 and TRBJ2-7; the table's D call, TRBD2, has no DNA check behind it. TRBV21-1 is labeled a pseudogene. The CDR3 loop spans 17 amino acids. CDR3 loop: CASSKESSRAASYEQYF. The CDR3 DNA sequence: TGTGCCAGCAGCAAAGAGAGTTCAAGGGCCGCCTCCTACGAGCAGTACTTC.

The sample holds a few counts of this clonotype. The rearrangement joins TRBV6-2 or TRBV6-3 to TRBJ2-7, with 10 bases lining up with TRBD1. The length of the CDR3 is 15 residues. Germline lookup yields CDR1 MNHEY and CDR2 SVGEGT. V trimming: 5 bases; J trimming: 3 bases; junction bases outside the gene matches: 7. DNA for the CDR3: TGTGCCAGCAGTACCTGGACAGGGGGGTACTACGAGCAGTACTTC. This sequence encodes CASSTWTGGYYEQYF.

This clonotype has just a few counts. This chain connects TRBV5-4 to TRBJ2-2; unclear D gene. The V gene lost 2 bases and the J gene lost 5 bases, with 4 bases spanning the gap. Germline CDR1 is SGHNT and CDR2 is YYREEE (reference sequence). The CDR3 is made up of 12 amino acids. In DNA form, the CDR3 reads TGTGCCAGCAGCTTTGGGACCGGGGAGCTGTTTTTT. The encoded protein is CASSFGTGELFF.

This clonotype was picked up many times. The chain is built from TRBV27 and TRBJ1-2; 12 positions match TRBD1. CDR1 and CDR2 from the germline V gene are MNHEY and SMNVEV (reference sequence). This CDR3 has 13 residues. V was clipped by 9 bases and J by 6 bases; unmatched bases: 5. Here the CDR3 reads CASSGTGGHGYTF. CDR3 DNA sequence: TGTGCCAGTTCCGGGACAGGGGGCCATGGCTACACCTTC.

The chain has TRBV28 and TRBJ2-7; the D gene is possibly TRBD1 (6 bases). Germline CDR1 and CDR2: MDHEN and SYDVKM. CDR3 length: 15 residues. V was clipped by 6 bases and J by 2 bases, with 17 bases between them. The CDR3 bases are TGTGCCAGCAGGGAGACAGGCAGAACAACCTACGAGCAGTACTTC. Translation gives CASRETGRTTYEQYF. Combining the CDR3 with reference TRBV28 and TRBJ2-7 gives the whole variable domain DVKVTQSSRYLVKRTGEKVFLECVQDMDHENMFWYRQDPGLGLRLIYFSYDVKMKEKGDIPEGYSVSREKKERFSLILESASTNQTSMYLCASRETGRTTYEQYFGPGTRLTVT.

A few counts support this clonotype. The rearrangement joins TRBV20-1 to TRBJ1-5; the D is unclear. The germline V gene encodes CDR1 DFQATT and CDR2 SNEGSKA (reference sequence). This CDR3 is 13 amino acids long. V dropped 1 base and J dropped 9 bases, with 13 bases sitting between them. CDR3 sequence reads: CSARGAASGPQHF. CDR3 coding DNA: TGCAGTGCTAGAGGGGCCGCGAGTGGGCCCCAGCATTTT.

The chain has TRBV7-2 and TRBJ2-7; possibly TRBD2 for D (5 bases). The CDR3 spans 13 residues. Trimming left V 7 bases short and J 3 bases short, with 13 bases between. In germline, CDR1 is SGHTA, CDR2 FQGNSA. The CDR3 sequence is CASTPASGYEQYF. The DNA of the CDR3 is TGTGCCAGCACCCCCGCCAGCGGCTACGAGCAGTACTTC.

Turning to this clonotype: Given a much more abundant clone one base away, this may be a read error. V gene TRBV5-1 combines with J gene TRBJ2-3, with 10 bases lining up with TRBD1. This CDR3 has 17 residues. CDR1 and CDR2 (germline): SGHRS, YFSETQ. CDR3 in DNA: TGCGACAGCAGCCCCGAAGGGGGACAGGGGATCACAGATACGCAGTATTTT. Protein: CDSSPEGGQGITDTQYF.